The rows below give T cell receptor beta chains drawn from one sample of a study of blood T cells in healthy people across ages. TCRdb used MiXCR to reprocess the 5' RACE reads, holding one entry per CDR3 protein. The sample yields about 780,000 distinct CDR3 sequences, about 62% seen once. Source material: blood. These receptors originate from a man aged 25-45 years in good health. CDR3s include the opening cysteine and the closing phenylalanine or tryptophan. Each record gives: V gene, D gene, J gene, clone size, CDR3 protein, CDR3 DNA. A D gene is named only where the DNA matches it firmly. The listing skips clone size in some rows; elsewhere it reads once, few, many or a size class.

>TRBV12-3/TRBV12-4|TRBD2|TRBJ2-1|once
CASSLLAGGHYNEQFF
TGTGCCAGCAGTCTTCTAGCGGGGGGACACTACAATGAGCAGTTCTTC
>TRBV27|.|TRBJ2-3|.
CASSPYTERDTQYF
TGTGCCAGCAGTCCTTATACGGAAAGAGATACGCAGTATTTT
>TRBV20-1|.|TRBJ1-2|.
CSAREETGNYGYTF
TGCAGTGCTAGAGAGGAAACAGGGAACTATGGCTACACCTTC
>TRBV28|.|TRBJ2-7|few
CASSGGGIISYEQYF
TGTGCCAGCAGTGGGGGGGGCATAATCTCCTACGAGCAGTACTTC
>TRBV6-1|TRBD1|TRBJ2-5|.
CASSPPGQGAPVLGRETQYF
TGTGCCAGCAGTCCTCCGGGACAGGGCGCTCCGGTTTTAGGGAGAGAGACCCAGTACTTC
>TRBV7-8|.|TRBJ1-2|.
CASQGTTYGYTF
TGTGCCAGCCAGGGCACCACCTATGGCTACACCTTC
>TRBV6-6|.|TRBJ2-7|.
CASSYSGRRQFSYEQYF
TGTGCCAGCAGTTACTCGGGGCGGAGACAGTTCTCCTACGAGCAGTACTTC
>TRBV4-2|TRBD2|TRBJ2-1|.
CASSQGEGGGSSYNEQFF
TGTGCCAGCAGCCAAGGGGAGGGCGGGGGGAGCTCCTACAATGAGCAGTTCTTC
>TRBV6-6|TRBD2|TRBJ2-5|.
CASRGQRGGIHEQYF
TGTGCCAGCAGGGGTCAGCGGGGGGGCATCCATGAGCAGTACTTC
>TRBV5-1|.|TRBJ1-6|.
CASSLGTDSNSPLHF
TGCGCCAGCAGCTTGGGGACCGACAGTAATTCACCCCTCCACTTT
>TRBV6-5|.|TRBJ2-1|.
CASSPDLYERYF
TGTGCCAGCAGTCCGGACCTCTACGAGCGGTACTTC
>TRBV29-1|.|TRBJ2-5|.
CSVRHPEAYQETQYF
TGCAGCGTTAGACACCCCGAAGCGTACCAAGAGACCCAGTACTTC
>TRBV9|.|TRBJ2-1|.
CASSPQGGDNEQFF
TGTGCCAGCAGCCCCCAGGGGGGGGACAATGAGCAGTTCTTC
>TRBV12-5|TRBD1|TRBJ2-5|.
CASGLQGLETQYF
TGTGCTAGTGGATTACAGGGGCTGGAGACCCAGTACTTC
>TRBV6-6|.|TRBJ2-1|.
CASKSSDHEQFF
TGTGCCAGCAAGAGTAGCGACCATGAGCAGTTCTTC
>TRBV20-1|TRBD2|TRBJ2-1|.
CSASRVAGGQGEQFF
TGCAGTGCTAGCCGTGTAGCGGGGGGGCAAGGTGAGCAGTTCTTC
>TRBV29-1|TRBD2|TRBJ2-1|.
CSVEISGGREQFF
TGCAGCGTTGAAATAAGCGGGGGTCGGGAGCAGTTCTTC
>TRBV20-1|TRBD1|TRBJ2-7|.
CSARDRGQGLWEQYF
TGCAGTGCTAGAGATCGGGGACAGGGACTATGGGAGCAGTACTTC
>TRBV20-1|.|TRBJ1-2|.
CSARDGNNYGYTF
TGCAGTGCTAGAGACGGGAACAACTATGGCTACACCTTC
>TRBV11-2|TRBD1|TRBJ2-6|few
CASSPRQGPGANVLTF
TGTGCCAGCAGCCCTAGACAGGGTCCTGGGGCCAACGTCCTGACTTTC
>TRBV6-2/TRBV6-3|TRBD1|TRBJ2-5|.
CASATGVETQYF
TGTGCCAGCGCCACAGGGGTGGAGACCCAGTACTTC
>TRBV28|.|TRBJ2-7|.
CASDHKPSSYEQYF
TGTGCCAGCGACCATAAGCCCTCCTCCTACGAGCAGTACTTC
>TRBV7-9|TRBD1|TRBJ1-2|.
CASRSTGGYYGYTF
TGTGCCAGCAGATCCACAGGGGGCTACTATGGCTACACCTTC
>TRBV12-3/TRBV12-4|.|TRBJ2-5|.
CASSSTGSQETQYF
TGTGCCAGCAGTTCAACAGGGTCGCAAGAGACCCAGTACTTC
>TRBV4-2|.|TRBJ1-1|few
CASSQDWTSKAEAFF
TGTGCCAGCAGCCAAGATTGGACCTCGAAGGCTGAAGCTTTCTTT
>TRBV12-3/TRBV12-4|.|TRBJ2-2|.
CASNRDLTGELFF
TGTGCCAGCAATCGGGACCTGACCGGGGAGCTGTTTTTT
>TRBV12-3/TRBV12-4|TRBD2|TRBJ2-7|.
CASSISGGLSHEQYF
TGTGCCAGCAGTATTAGCGGGGGCCTCTCCCACGAGCAGTACTTC
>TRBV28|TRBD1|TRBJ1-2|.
CASSKGQGEDPGYGYTF
TGTGCCAGCAGCAAAGGACAGGGAGAGGATCCAGGGTATGGCTACACCTTC
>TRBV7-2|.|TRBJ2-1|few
CASSLVSGYMGNEQFF
TGTGCCAGCAGCTTAGTGAGCGGGTACATGGGGAATGAGCAGTTCTTC
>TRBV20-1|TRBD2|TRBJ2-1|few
CSASTSGGAFRYNEQFF
TGCAGTGCTAGTACTAGCGGGGGGGCGTTCCGTTACAATGAGCAGTTCTTC
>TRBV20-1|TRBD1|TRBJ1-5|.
CSAAPGQSNQPQHF
TGCAGTGCTGCACCGGGACAGAGCAATCAGCCCCAGCATTTT
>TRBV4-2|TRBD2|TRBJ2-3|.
CASSPWTSGGPSDTDTQYF
TGTGCCAGCAGCCCCTGGACTAGCGGGGGGCCGTCTGACACAGATACGCAGTATTTT
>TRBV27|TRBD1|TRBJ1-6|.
CASTDGTGGSPLHF
TGTGCCAGCACCGATGGGACAGGGGGTTCACCCCTCCACTTT
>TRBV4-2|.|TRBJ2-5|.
CASSQEARVETQYF
TGTGCCAGCAGCCAAGAGGCGCGGGTGGAGACCCAGTACTTC
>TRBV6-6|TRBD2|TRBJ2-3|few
CASSTSLAGHTDTQYF
TGTGCCAGCAGTACGTCACTAGCGGGGCACACAGATACGCAGTATTTT
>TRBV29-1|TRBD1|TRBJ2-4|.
CSVEGQQGVAKNIQYF
TGCAGCGTTGAAGGCCAACAGGGGGTAGCCAAAAACATTCAGTACTTC
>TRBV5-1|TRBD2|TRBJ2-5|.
CASSPRGAGIGETQYF
TGCGCCAGCAGCCCGCGGGGGGCGGGAATCGGAGAGACCCAGTACTTC
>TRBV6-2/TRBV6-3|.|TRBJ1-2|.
CASSGTTSSYGYTF
TGTGCCAGCAGTGGGACGACAAGCAGCTATGGCTACACCTTC
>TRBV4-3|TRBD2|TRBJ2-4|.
CASSQGLAGGQNIQYF
TGCGCCAGCAGCCAAGGTTTGGCGGGGGGTCAGAACATTCAGTACTTC
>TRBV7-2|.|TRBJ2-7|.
CASSSMEWGGLDEQYF
TGTGCCAGCAGCTCAATGGAGTGGGGGGGCCTGGACGAGCAGTACTTC
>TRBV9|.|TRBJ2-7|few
CASSGPQGYEQYF
TGTGCCAGCAGCGGACCCCAGGGGTACGAGCAGTACTTC
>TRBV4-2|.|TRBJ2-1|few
CASSQPYNEQFF
TGTGCCAGCAGCCAACCTTACAATGAGCAGTTCTTC
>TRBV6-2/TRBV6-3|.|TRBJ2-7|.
CASSYAPREGDEQYF
TGTGCCAGCAGTTACGCCCCCCGGGAAGGGGACGAGCAGTACTTC
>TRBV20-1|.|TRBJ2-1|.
CSALRPGLSSYNEQFF
TGCAGTGCCCTGAGACCGGGCCTGAGCTCCTACAATGAGCAGTTCTTC
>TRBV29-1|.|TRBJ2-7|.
CSPQELNLGAQYF
TGCAGCCCTCAGGAACTCAACCTGGGGGCCCAGTACTTC
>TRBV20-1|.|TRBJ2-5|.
CSARDTGKETQYF
TGCAGTGCTAGAGATACCGGCAAAGAGACCCAGTACTTC
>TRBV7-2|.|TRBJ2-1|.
CASSLYGSAGDEQFF
TGTGCCAGCAGCTTATACGGCTCCGCAGGGGATGAGCAGTTCTTC
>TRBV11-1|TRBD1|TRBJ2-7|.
CASSYGQGTIYEQYF
TGTGCCAGCAGCTACGGACAGGGTACGATCTACGAGCAGTACTTC
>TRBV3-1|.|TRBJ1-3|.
CASSYGQGNTIYF
TGTGCCAGCAGCTACGGACAGGGAAACACCATATATTTT
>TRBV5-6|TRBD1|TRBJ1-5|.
CASSLTGQDNQPQHF
TGTGCCAGCAGCTTGACCGGACAGGATAATCAGCCCCAGCATTTT
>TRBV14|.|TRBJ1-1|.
CASSQETLKGGEAFF
TGTGCCAGCAGCCAAGAAACGTTGAAGGGTGGTGAAGCTTTCTTT
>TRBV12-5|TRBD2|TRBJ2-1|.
CASGFPPSGLPNNEQFF
TGTGCTAGTGGTTTCCCGCCCTCGGGACTACCTAACAATGAGCAGTTCTTC
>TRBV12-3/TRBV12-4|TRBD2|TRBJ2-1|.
CASSLLAGGQSEQFF
TGTGCCAGCAGTTTACTAGCGGGGGGTCAGAGTGAGCAGTTCTTC
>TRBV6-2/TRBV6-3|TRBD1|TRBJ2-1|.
CASSGPGQGVHNEQFF
TGTGCCAGCAGTGGTCCGGGACAGGGGGTTCACAATGAGCAGTTCTTC
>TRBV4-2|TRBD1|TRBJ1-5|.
CASSQGTGGRSNQPQHF
TGTGCCAGCAGCCAAGGGACAGGGGGCCGTAGCAATCAGCCCCAGCATTTT